The rows below give T cell receptor beta chains drawn from one sample of a study of regulatory T cells in long-lasting Graves disease. TCRdb fed the multiplex PCR reads into MiXCR, producing one record per CDR3 protein. This sample yields over 500,000 distinct CDR3 sequences, of which approximately 15% are seen a single time; under 20% belongs to the top ten. This sample was also put to use in a study of T cells in Graves' hyperthyroidism and ophthalmopathy.

The sequencing used peripheral blood mononuclear cells (PBMCs), collected at new diagnosis, from a patient treated with antithyroid drugs. All receptors come from a woman aged 30 to 39 with Graves disease. Each CDR3 is given with its conserved first and last residue. The D gene is left open where the match is weak. The listing skips clone size in some rows; elsewhere it reads once, few, many or a size class.

V gene,D gene,clone size,J gene,CDR3 DNA,CDR3 protein
TRBV13,-,-,TRBJ2-1,TGTGCCAGCAGCTCACAGGACGGGGCTGACAACAATGAGCAGTTCTTC,CASSSQDGADNNEQFF
TRBV19,-,-,TRBJ2-1,TGTGCCAGTAGTATCGGGAGTGAGCAGTTCTTC,CASSIGSEQFF
TRBV28,TRBD1,many,TRBJ2-7,TGTGCCAGCAGCCCAGACCTCGGGACAGGGCCGTTCGAGCAGTACTTC,CASSPDLGTGPFEQYF
TRBV24-1,TRBD2,many,TRBJ2-1,TGTGCCACGGAGAGTAGGACTAGCATTTTCAATGAGCAGTTCTTC,CATESRTSIFNEQFF
TRBV11-1,-,many,TRBJ2-7,TGTGCCAGCAGCTTCAGGGGGGCCTCCTACGAGCAGTACTTC,CASSFRGASYEQYF
TRBV18,-,-,TRBJ1-6,TGTGCCAGCTCAGTTACTTCGGGACGGAATAATTCACCCCTCCACTTT,CASSVTSGRNNSPLHF
TRBV10-3,-,many,TRBJ1-1,TGTGCCATCAGTGATGCGTTGGGGGCGGGTGCTTTCTTT,CAISDALGAGAFF
TRBV29-1,TRBD1,-,TRBJ2-5,TGCAGCGTTGAAGATCCTGACAGGGGAGTCTCGGAGACCCAGTACTTC,CSVEDPDRGVSETQYF
TRBV5-1,-,-,TRBJ2-7,TGCGCCAGCAGCCCCCTCCCAGGGCACGAGCAGTACTTC,CASSPLPGHEQYF
TRBV12-3/TRBV12-4,-,many,TRBJ1-5,TGTGCCAGCAGTCGTCGGGGGACCCAGCCCCAGCATTTT,CASSRRGTQPQHF
TRBV28,-,-,TRBJ2-7,TGTGCCACCTACTACAAGCACGAGCAGTACTTC,CATYYKHEQYF
TRBV29-1,-,many,TRBJ2-1,TGCAGCGTTGAACTAGTTTACAATGAGCAGTTCTTC,CSVELVYNEQFF
TRBV20-1,-,-,TRBJ1-2,TGCAGTGCTAGGCCGAGCCGTACGACGGGTTTTTTGAGCTACACCTTC,CSARPSRTTGFLSYTF
TRBV7-6,-,many,TRBJ2-7,TGTGCCAGCAGCCCCCAACAGGGCTACGAGCAGTACTTC,CASSPQQGYEQYF
TRBV28,-,few,TRBJ2-3,TGTGCCAGCAGTTTGGCGCCCCCCACAGATACGCAGTATTTT,CASSLAPPTDTQYF
TRBV6-1,TRBD1,many,TRBJ1-2,TGTGCCAGCAACCACGGGACAGGGGGCGCGGGAGGCTACACCTTC,CASNHGTGGAGGYTF
TRBV20-1,-,many,TRBJ1-5,TGCAGTGCCGGGGCGAGCAATCAGCCCCAGCATTTT,CSAGASNQPQHF
TRBV7-2,-,few,TRBJ2-3,TGTGCCAGCAGCCTGGCCCAGTTTACAGATACGCAGTATTTT,CASSLAQFTDTQYF
TRBV11-2,TRBD1,-,TRBJ2-7,TGTGCCAGCAGCTTACTAAGAGGGGGCGGCTACGAGCAGTACTTC,CASSLLRGGGYEQYF
TRBV7-2,-,-,TRBJ2-7,TGTGCCAGCAGCTTAGTAGGGGGGGGAAACGAGCAGTACTTC,CASSLVGGGNEQYF
TRBV5-8,-,-,TRBJ1-1,TGTGCCAGCAGCCCGAGGGGGGGAATGTATGGTAACACTGAAGCTTTCTTT,CASSPRGGMYGNTEAFF
TRBV20-1,TRBD2,few,TRBJ2-1,TGCAGTGCCCCGGGGGGGACTAGCGGGTGGGATGAGCAGTTCTTC,CSAPGGTSGWDEQFF
TRBV4-1,-,once,TRBJ2-1,TGCGCCAGCAGCCAAGAACCGAATCAGGATGAGCAGTTCTTC,CASSQEPNQDEQFF
TRBV19,-,few,TRBJ1-6,TGTGCCAGTAGAACAGGGAGAGGATCACCCCTCCACTTT,CASRTGRGSPLHF
TRBV6-5,-,-,TRBJ2-5,TGTGCCAGCAGTTTGACCGGACTGGGGCAAGAGACCCAGTACTTC,CASSLTGLGQETQYF
TRBV2,-,many,TRBJ1-1,TGTGCCAGCAACGGGCAGCCTAACACTGAAGCTTTCTTT,CASNGQPNTEAFF
TRBV7-3,TRBD1,few,TRBJ2-7,TGTGCCAGCAGCTTGTTCGGGACAGACCCCTACGAGCAGTACTTC,CASSLFGTDPYEQYF
TRBV11-2,-,many,TRBJ1-1,TGTGCCAGCAGCTTAGTAGGGGGGACGGAACAAGCTTTCTTT,CASSLVGGTEQAFF
TRBV28,TRBD2,-,TRBJ2-2,TGTGCCAGCACCATGGGGGGGTATACAAGCACCGGGGAGCTGTTTTTT,CASTMGGYTSTGELFF
TRBV5-6,TRBD2,-,TRBJ2-5,TGTGCCAGCAGCTTAAGCGGGGGGGTCGTGACCCAGTACTTC,CASSLSGGVVTQYF
TRBV18,TRBD1,many,TRBJ1-2,TGTGCCAGCTCAACAGGGGTTTCGGGACACTTTAACTATGGCTACACCTTC,CASSTGVSGHFNYGYTF
TRBV11-2,-,-,TRBJ2-1,TGTGCCAGCAGCTTAGTTTTGGGGCTCTCGTCCTACAATGAGCAGCTCTTC,CASSLVLGLSSYNEQLF
TRBV28,TRBD1,many,TRBJ1-2,TGTGCCAGCAGTCAATCCAGGGGGCTCGGCTACACCTTC,CASSQSRGLGYTF
TRBV6-1,-,many,TRBJ1-2,TGTGCCAGCAATTGGCAGGGCTATGGCTACACCTTC,CASNWQGYGYTF
TRBV2,TRBD1,many,TRBJ1-4,TGTGCCAGCAGCCTAGGACAGGTTGATAATGAAAAACTGTTTTTT,CASSLGQVDNEKLFF
TRBV9,TRBD2,-,TRBJ2-3,TGTGCCAGCAGCGTAAGAAGCGGGAGGGAAGATACGCAGTATTTT,CASSVRSGREDTQYF
TRBV12-3/TRBV12-4,-,many,TRBJ2-7,TGTGCCAGCAGTAAGACACCCTCCTACGAGCAGTACTTC,CASSKTPSYEQYF
TRBV24-1,-,many,TRBJ1-5,TGTGCCACCAGTGAGTCCGCGGGAAATCAGCCCCAGCATTTT,CATSESAGNQPQHF
TRBV2,-,many,TRBJ2-3,TGTGCCAGCAGTGAAGGAATGCTGCAGAGCACAGATACGCAGTATTTT,CASSEGMLQSTDTQYF
TRBV7-2,TRBD2,few,TRBJ2-2,TGTGCCAGCAGTTACTCCTCGACTAGCGGGAGGACCGGGGAGCTGTTTTTT,CASSYSSTSGRTGELFF
TRBV28,-,few,TRBJ2-1,TGTGCCAGCAGCGTTTGGGACTTTTCATACAATGAGCAGTTCTTC,CASSVWDFSYNEQFF
TRBV20-1,-,-,TRBJ2-5,TGCAGTGCTAGAGATAGCGGCAGAGGGGAGACCCAGTACTTC,CSARDSGRGETQYF
TRBV28,TRBD1,many,TRBJ1-4,TGTGCCAGCAGGCCTATGGGACAGGGACTTGAAAAACTGTTTTTT,CASRPMGQGLEKLFF
TRBV20-1,TRBD1,-,TRBJ2-5,TGCAGTGCTACACGAGGACAGGAAGAGACCCAGTACTTC,CSATRGQEETQYF
TRBV28,TRBD1,many,TRBJ1-2,TGTGCCAGCCTCCGACAGGGTGGTTATGGCTACACCTTC,CASLRQGGYGYTF
TRBV6-5,TRBD1,-,TRBJ2-7,TGTGCCAGCAGTTATAAGGTCGCGGACAGGGATAGAAGCTCCTACGAGCAGTACTTC,CASSYKVADRDRSSYEQYF
TRBV28,-,many,TRBJ2-7,-,CASSFGQGAYREYF
TRBV20-1,-,many,TRBJ1-1,TGCAGTGCTAGTTCTGGGGCAGATACTGAAGCTTTCTTT,CSASSGADTEAFF
TRBV28,TRBD2,many,TRBJ2-1,TGTGCCACCCACGGGACTAGCGGGAGGGGATCCTACAATGAGCAGTTCTTC,CATHGTSGRGSYNEQFF
TRBV27,-,many,TRBJ1-1,TGTGCCAGCAGTTTCGGGGGGGTGAGCACTGAAGCTTTCTTT,CASSFGGVSTEAFF
TRBV20-1,-,many,TRBJ2-5,TGCAGTGCTCTCCTACAGGGCGGAGAGACCCAGTACTTC,CSALLQGGETQYF
TRBV24-1,-,few,TRBJ2-1,TGTGCCACCAGTGACCCCGCCGGGGCTCGCAATGAGCAGTTCTTC,CATSDPAGARNEQFF
TRBV19,-,few,TRBJ1-5,TGTGCCACCCAAACGGCGGGTGGCAATCAGCCCCAGCATTTT,CATQTAGGNQPQHF
TRBV19,TRBD2,-,TRBJ2-1,TGTGCCAGTAGTGGTATGTCAGCGGGGGGGAATGAGCAGTTCTTC,CASSGMSAGGNEQFF
TRBV10-3,TRBD2,many,TRBJ2-1,TGTGCCATCAGTGAGTTTACTAGCGGGAGGTCCTCGGACAATGAGCAGTTCTTC,CAISEFTSGRSSDNEQFF
TRBV30,-,-,TRBJ1-5,TGTGCCTGGAGTGAAGAATATAGCAATCAGCCCCAGCATTTT,CAWSEEYSNQPQHF
TRBV4-1,TRBD2,-,TRBJ2-5,TGCGCCAGCAGCCAAGGGGGCGGGAGAAGAGAGACCCAGTACTTC,CASSQGGGRRETQYF
TRBV6-1,-,many,TRBJ2-5,TGTGCCAGCCTCATACAAGAGACCCAGTACTTC,CASLIQETQYF
TRBV7-9,-,few,TRBJ1-1,TGTGCCAGCAGCTCACCCCGGTGGACTGAAGCTTTCTTT,CASSSPRWTEAFF